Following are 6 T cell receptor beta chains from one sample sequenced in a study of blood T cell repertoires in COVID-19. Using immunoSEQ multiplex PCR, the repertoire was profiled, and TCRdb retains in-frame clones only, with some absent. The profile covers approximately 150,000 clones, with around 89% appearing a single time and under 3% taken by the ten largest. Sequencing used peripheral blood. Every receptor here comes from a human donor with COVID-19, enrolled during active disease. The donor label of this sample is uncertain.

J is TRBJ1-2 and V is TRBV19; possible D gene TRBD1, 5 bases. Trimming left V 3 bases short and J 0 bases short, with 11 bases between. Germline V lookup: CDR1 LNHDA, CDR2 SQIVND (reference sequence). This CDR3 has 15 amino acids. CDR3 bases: TGTGCCAGTAGTATCGAGACAGCCTCTAACTATGGCTACACCTTC. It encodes CASSIETASNYGYTF. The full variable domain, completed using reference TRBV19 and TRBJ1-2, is DGGITQSPKYLFRKEGQNVTLSCEQNLNHDAMYWYRQDPGQGLRLIYYSQIVNDFQKGDIAEGYSVSREKKESFPLTVTSAQKNPTAFYLCASSIETASNYGYTFGSGTRLTVV.

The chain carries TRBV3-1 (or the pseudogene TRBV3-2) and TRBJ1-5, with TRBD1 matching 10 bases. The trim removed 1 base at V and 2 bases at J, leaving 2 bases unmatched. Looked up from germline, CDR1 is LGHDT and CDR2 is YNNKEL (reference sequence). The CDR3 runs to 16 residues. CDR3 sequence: CASSQGGTGGNQPQHF. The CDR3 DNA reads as TGTGCCAGCAGCCAAGGAGGGACAGGGGGCAATCAGCCCCAGCATTTT.

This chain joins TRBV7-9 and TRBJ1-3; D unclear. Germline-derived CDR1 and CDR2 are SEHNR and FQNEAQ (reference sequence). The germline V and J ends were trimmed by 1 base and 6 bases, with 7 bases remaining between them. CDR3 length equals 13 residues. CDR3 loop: CASSLVVANTIYF. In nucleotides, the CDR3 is TGTGCCAGCAGCTTAGTAGTCGCAAACACCATATATTTT. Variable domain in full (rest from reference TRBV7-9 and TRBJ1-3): DTGVSQNPRHKITKRGQNVTFRCDPISEHNRLYWYRQTLGQGPEFLTYFQNEAQLEKSRLLSDRFSAERPKGSFSTLEIQRTEQGDSAMYLCASSLVVANTIYFGEGSWLTVV.

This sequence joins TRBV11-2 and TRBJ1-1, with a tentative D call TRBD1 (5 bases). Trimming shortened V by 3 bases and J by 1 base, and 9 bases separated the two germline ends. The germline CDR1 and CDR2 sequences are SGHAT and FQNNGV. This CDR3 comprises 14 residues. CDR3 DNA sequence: TGTGCCAGCAGCTTGGGGGGACGGAACACTGAAGCTTTCTTT. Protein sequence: CASSLGGRNTEAFF.

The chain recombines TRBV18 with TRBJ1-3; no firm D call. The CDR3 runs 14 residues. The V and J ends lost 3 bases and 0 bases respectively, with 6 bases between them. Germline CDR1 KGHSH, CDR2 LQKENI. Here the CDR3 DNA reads TGTGCCAGCTCACCTACCGGCTCTGGAAACACCATATATTTT. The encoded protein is CASSPTGSGNTIYF.

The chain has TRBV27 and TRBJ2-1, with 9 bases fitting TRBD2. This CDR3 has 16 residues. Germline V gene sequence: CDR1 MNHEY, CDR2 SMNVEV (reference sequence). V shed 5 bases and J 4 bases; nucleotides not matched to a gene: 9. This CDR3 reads CASSPLSGSSYNEQFF. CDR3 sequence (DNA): TGTGCCAGCAGTCCCCTTAGCGGGAGTTCGTACAATGAGCAGTTCTTC.